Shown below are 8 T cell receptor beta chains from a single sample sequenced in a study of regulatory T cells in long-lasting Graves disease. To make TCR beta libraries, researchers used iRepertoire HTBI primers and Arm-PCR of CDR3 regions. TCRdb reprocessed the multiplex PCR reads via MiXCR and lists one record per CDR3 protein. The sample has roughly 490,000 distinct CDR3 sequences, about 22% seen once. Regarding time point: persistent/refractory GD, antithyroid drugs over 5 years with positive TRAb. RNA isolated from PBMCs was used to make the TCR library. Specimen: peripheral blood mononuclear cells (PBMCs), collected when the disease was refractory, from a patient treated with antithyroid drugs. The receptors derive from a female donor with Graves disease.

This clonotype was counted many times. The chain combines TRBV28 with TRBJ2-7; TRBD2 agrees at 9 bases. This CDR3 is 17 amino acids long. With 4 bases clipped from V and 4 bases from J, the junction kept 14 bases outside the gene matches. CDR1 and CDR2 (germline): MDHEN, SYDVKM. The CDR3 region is CASSSSGLAKSWYEQYF. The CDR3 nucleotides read TGTGCCAGCAGTTCCTCAGGACTAGCGAAGAGCTGGTACGAGCAGTACTTC.

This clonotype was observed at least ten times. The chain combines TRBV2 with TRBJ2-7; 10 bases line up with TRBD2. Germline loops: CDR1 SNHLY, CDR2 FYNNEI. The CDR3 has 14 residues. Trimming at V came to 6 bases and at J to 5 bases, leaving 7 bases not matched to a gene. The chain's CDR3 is CASRNSGTSDEQYF. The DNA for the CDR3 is TGTGCCAGCAGAAACTCCGGGACTAGCGACGAGCAGTACTTC.

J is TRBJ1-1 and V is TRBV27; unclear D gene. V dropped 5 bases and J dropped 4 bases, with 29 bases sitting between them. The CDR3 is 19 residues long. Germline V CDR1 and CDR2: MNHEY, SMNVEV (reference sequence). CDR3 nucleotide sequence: TGTGCCAGCAGTCCTCTCTCTCAATTGCAGGTTACCGTAGCCACTGAAGCTTTCTTT. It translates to CASSPLSQLQVTVATEAFF.

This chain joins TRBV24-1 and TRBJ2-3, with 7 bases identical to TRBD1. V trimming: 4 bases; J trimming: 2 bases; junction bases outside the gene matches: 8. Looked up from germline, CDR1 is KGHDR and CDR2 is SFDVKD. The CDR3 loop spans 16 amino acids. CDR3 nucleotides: TGTGCCACCAGTGACCGGGGACAGCGATACACAGATACGCAGTATTTT. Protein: CATSDRGQRYTDTQYF.

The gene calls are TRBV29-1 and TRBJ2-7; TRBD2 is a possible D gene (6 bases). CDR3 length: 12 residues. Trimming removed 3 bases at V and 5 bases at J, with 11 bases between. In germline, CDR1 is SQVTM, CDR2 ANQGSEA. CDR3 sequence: CSVERDRNEQYF. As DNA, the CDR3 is TGCAGCGTTGAGCGGGATCGGAACGAGCAGTACTTC.

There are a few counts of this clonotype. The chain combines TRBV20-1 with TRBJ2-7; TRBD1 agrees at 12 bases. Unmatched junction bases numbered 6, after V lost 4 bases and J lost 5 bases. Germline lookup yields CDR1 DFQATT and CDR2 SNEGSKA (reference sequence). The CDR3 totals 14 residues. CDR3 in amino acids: CSAIPGQGAHEQYF. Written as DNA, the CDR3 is TGCAGTGCTATCCCGGGACAGGGGGCCCACGAGCAGTACTTC.

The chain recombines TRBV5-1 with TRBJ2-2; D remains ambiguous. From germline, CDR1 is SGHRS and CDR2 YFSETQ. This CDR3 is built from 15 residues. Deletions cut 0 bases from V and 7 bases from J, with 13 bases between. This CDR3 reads CASSLVGTFGGELFF. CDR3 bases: TGCGCCAGCAGCTTGGTGGGCACCTTCGGCGGGGAGCTGTTTTTT.

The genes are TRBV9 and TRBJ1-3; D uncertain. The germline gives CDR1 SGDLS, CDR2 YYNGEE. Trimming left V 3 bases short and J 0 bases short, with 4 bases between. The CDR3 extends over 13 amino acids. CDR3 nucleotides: TGTGCCAGCAGCGCGGACTCTGGAAACACCATATATTTT. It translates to CASSADSGNTIYF.